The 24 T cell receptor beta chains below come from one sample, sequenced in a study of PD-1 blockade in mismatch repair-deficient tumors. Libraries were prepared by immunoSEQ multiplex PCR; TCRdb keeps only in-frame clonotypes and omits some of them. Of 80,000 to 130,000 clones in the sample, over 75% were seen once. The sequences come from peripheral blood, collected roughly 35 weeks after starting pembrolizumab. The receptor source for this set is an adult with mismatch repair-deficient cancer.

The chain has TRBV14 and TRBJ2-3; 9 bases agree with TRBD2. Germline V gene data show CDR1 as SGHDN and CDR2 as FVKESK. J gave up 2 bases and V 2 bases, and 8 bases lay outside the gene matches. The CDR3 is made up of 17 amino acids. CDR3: CASSQNLAGPTTDTQYF. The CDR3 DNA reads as TGTGCCAGCAGCCAAAATCTAGCGGGACCGACCACAGATACGCAGTATTTT.

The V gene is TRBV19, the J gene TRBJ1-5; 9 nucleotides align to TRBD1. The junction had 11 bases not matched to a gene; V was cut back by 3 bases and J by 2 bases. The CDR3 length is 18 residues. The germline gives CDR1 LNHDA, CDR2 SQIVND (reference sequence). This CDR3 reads CASSIGLTGGRGNQPQHF. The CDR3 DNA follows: TGTGCCAGTAGTATCGGATTGACAGGGGGACGGGGCAATCAGCCCCAGCATTTT. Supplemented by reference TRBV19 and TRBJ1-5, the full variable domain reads DGGITQSPKYLFRKEGQNVTLSCEQNLNHDAMYWYRQDPGQGLRLIYYSQIVNDFQKGDIAEGYSVSREKKESFPLTVTSAQKNPTAFYLCASSIGLTGGRGNQPQHFGDGTRLSIL.

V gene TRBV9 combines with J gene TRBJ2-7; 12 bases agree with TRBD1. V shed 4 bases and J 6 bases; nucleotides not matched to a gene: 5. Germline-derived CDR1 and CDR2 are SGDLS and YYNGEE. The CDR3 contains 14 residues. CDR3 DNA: TGTGCCAGCAGCTCCCGGGACAGGGGGCGCGAGCAGTACTTC. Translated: CASSSRDRGREQYF.

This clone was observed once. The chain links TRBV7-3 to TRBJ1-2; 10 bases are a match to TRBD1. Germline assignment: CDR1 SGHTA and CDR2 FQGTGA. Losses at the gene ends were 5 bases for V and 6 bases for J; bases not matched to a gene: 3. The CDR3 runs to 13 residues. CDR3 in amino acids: CASSVTGGDGYTF. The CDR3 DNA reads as TGTGCCAGCAGCGTGACAGGGGGCGATGGCTACACCTTC.

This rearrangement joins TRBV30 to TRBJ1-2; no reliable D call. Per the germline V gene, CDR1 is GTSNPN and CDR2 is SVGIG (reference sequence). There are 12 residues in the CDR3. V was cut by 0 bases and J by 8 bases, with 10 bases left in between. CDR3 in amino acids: CAWSVALGGYTF. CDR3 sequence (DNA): TGTGCCTGGAGTGTAGCTCTGGGGGGCTACACCTTC. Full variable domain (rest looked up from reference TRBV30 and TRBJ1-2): SQTIHQWPATLVQPVGSPLSLECTVEGTSNPNLYWYRQAAGRGLQLLFYSVGIGQISSEVPQNLSASRPQDRQFILSSKKLLLSDSGFYLCAWSVALGGYTFGSGTRLTVV.

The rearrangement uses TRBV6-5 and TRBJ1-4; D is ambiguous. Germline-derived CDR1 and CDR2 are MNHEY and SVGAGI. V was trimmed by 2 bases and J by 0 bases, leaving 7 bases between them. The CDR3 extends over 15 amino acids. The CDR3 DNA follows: TGTGCCAGCAGTTACCTCCCCGCAACTAATGAAAAACTGTTTTTT. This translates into CASSYLPATNEKLFF.

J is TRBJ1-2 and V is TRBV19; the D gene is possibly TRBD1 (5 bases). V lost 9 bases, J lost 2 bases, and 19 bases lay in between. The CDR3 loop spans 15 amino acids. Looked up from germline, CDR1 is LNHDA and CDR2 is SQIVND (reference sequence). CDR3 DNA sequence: TGTGCCAGCAAAACGCAGGGATACTCCAACTATGGCTACACCTTC. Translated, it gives CASKTQGYSNYGYTF.

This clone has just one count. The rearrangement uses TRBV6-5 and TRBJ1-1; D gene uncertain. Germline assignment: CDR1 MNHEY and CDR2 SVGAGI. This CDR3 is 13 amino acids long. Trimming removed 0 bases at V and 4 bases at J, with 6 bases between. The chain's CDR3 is CASSYSGSTEAFF. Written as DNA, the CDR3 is TGTGCCAGCAGTTACTCAGGGTCCACTGAAGCTTTCTTT.

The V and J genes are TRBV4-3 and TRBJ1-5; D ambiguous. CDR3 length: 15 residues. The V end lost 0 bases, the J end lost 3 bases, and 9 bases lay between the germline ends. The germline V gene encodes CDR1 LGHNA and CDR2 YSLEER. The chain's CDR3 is CASSQDLGDNQPQHF. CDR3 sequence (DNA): TGCGCCAGCAGCCAAGATCTGGGTGACAATCAGCCCCAGCATTTT.

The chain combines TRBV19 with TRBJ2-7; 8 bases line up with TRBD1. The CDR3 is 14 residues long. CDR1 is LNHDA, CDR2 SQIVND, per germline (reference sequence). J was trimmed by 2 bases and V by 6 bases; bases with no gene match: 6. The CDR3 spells CASSGQGTTYEQYF. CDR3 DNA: TGTGCCAGTAGCGGACAGGGAACGACCTACGAGCAGTACTTC.

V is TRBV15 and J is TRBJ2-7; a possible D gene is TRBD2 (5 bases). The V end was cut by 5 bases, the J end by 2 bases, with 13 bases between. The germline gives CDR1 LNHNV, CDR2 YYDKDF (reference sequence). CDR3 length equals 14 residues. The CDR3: CATSEAHGAYEQYF. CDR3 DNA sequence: TGTGCCACCAGCGAGGCCCACGGGGCCTACGAGCAGTACTTC. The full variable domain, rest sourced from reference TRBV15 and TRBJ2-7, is DAMVIQNPRYQVTQFGKPVTLSCSQTLNHNVMYWYQQKSSQAPKLLFHYYDKDFNNEADTPDNFQSRRPNTSFCFLDIRSPGLGDTAMYLCATSEAHGAYEQYFGPGTRLTVT.

This chain's CDR3 is CSVRGGQANYEQYF. CDR3 nucleotides: TGCAGCGTCCGGGGGGGCCAGGCCAACTACGAGCAGTACTTC. V and J are TRBV29-1 and TRBJ2-7; 8 bases agree with TRBD2. CDR3 length: 14 amino acids. Germline V gives CDR1 SQVTM, CDR2 ANQGSEA. Germline trimming cut 6 bases from V and 3 bases from J; bases unmatched to any gene: 10.

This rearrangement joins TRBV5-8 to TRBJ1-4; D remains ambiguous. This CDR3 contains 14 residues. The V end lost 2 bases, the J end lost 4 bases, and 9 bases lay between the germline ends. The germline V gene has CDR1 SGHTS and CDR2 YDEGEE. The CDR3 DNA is TGTGCCAGCAGCTTAAGCCAGAATAATGAAAAACTGTTTTTT. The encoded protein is CASSLSQNNEKLFF.

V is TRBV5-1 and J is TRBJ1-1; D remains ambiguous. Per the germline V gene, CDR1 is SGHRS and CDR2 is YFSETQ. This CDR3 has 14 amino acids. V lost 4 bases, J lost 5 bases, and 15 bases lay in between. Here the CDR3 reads CASSQPGGYTEAFF. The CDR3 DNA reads TGCGCCAGCAGCCAGCCGGGAGGTTATACTGAAGCTTTCTTT.

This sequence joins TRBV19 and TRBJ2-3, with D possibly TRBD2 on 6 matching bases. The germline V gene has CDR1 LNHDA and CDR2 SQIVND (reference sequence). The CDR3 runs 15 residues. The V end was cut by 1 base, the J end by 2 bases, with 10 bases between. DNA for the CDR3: TGTGCCAGTAGTATAGGAGCGGGCGACACAGATACGCAGTATTTT. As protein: CASSIGAGDTDTQYF.

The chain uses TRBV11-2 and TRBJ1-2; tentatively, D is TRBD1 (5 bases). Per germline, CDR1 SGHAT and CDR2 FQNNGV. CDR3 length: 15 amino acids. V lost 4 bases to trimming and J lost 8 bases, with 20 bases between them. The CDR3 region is CASSSLRGRREGYTF. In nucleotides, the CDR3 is TGTGCCAGCAGCTCCCTGCGGGGACGGAGGGAAGGCTACACCTTC.

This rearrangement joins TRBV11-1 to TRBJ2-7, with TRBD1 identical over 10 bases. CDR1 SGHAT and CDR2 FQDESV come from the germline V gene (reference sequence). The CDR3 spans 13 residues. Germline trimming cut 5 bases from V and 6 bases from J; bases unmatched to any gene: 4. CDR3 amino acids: CASSRTGGSEQYF. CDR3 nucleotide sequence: TGTGCCAGCAGCCGGACAGGGGGAAGCGAGCAGTACTTC.

The CDR3 sequence is CASRVGQGVDQPQHF. CDR3 bases: TGTGCCAGCAGGGTCGGACAGGGGGTAGACCAGCCCCAGCATTTT. The rearrangement uses TRBV2 and TRBJ1-5; TRBD1 aligns across 10 bases. The CDR3 loop spans 15 amino acids. The J segment lost 7 bases and the V segment lost 6 bases, leaving 9 bases of the junction unmatched. Germline lookup yields CDR1 SNHLY and CDR2 FYNNEI.

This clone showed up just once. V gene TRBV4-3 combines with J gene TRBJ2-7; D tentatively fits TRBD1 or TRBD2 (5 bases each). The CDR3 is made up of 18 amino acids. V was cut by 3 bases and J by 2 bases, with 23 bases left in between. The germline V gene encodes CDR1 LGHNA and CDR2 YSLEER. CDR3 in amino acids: CASSQTLPTAGAPYEQYF. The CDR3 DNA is TGCGCCAGCAGCCAGACCCTACCCACAGCCGGGGCCCCCTACGAGCAGTACTTC.

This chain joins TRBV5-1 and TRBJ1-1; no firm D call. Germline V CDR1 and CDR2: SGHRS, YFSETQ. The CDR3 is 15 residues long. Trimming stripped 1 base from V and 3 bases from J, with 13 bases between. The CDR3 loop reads CASSLFGNDDTEAFF. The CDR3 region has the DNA TGCGCCAGCAGCTTGTTTGGGAATGATGACACTGAAGCTTTCTTT.

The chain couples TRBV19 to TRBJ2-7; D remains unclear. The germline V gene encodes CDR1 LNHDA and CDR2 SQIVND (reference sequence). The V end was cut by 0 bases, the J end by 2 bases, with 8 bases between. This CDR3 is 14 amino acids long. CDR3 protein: CASSIDSSTYEQYF. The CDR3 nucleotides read TGTGCCAGTAGTATAGATTCATCCACCTACGAGCAGTACTTC.

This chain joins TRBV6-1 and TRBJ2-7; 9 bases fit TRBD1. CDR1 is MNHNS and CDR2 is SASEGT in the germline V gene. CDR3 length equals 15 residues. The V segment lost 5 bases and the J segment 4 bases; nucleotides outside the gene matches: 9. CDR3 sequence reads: CASSSRLGQGYEQYF. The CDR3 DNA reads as TGTGCCAGCAGTTCCCGTCTGGGACAGGGTTACGAGCAGTACTTC.

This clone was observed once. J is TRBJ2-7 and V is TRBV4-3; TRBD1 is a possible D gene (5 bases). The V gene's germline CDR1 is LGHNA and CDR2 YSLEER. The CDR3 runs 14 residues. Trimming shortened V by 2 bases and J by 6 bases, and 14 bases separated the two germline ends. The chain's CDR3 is CASSQIQGDGEQYF. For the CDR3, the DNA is TGCGCCAGCAGCCAAATCCAGGGTGATGGCGAGCAGTACTTC.

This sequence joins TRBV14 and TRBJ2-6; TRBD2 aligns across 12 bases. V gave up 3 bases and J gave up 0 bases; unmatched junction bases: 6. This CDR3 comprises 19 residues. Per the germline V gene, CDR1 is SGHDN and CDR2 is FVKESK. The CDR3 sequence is CASSHVGLAGFSGANVLTF. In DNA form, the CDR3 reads TGTGCCAGCAGCCACGTGGGACTAGCGGGTTTCTCTGGGGCCAACGTCCTGACTTTC.